The 20 T cell receptor beta chains given below trace back to one sample, sequenced in a study of blood T cell repertoires in COVID-19. TCRdb keeps only in-frame clones here, not all; method: immunoSEQ multiplex PCR. The sample consists of about 140,000 clones, 88% of them appearing once. The sample taken for sequencing was peripheral blood. The receptor source for this set is a human donor with COVID-19, enrolled during active disease. The donor label of this sample is uncertain.

This chain uses TRBV6-5 with TRBJ2-3, with TRBD1 matching over 8 bases. Unmatched junction bases numbered 5, after V lost 2 bases and J lost 1 base. The V gene's germline CDR1 is MNHEY and CDR2 SVGAGI. The CDR3 consists of 16 residues. The CDR3 bases are TGTGCCAGCAGTTACCACAGGGGGGAGGGCACAGATACGCAGTATTTT. Translated: CASSYHRGEGTDTQYF.

Here the CDR3 DNA reads TGTGCCAGCAGTGAAGTATTAAGCACAGATACGCAGTATTTT. As protein: CASSEVLSTDTQYF. The gene calls are TRBV2 and TRBJ2-3; D remains unclear. The CDR3 runs 14 residues. Deletions cut 1 base from V and 0 bases from J, with 5 bases between. Germline CDR1 reads SNHLY; CDR2 reads FYNNEI. The whole variable domain, remainder taken from reference TRBV2 and TRBJ2-3, is EPEVTQTPSHQVTQMGQEVILRCVPISNHLYFYWYRQILGQKVEFLVSFYNNEISEKSEIFDDQFSVERPDGSNFTLKIRSTKLEDSAMYFCASSEVLSTDTQYFGPGTRLTVL.

The CDR3 region is CASSIRTENYGYTF. As DNA, the CDR3 is TGTGCCAGTAGTATACGGACAGAAAACTATGGCTACACCTTC. The chain combines TRBV19 with TRBJ1-2, with TRBD1 as a possible D gene (6 bases). Germline V gives CDR1 LNHDA, CDR2 SQIVND (reference sequence). This CDR3 has 14 residues. The V gene lost 2 bases and the J gene lost 2 bases, with 9 bases spanning the gap.

V usage is TRBV19 and J usage is TRBJ2-7; TRBD1 agrees at 9 bases. In germline, CDR1 is LNHDA, CDR2 SQIVND (reference sequence). The CDR3 is made up of 13 amino acids. J lost 2 bases, V lost 7 bases, and 3 bases had no gene match. CDR3 amino acids: CASTDRGTYEQYF. In nucleotides, the CDR3 is TGTGCCAGTACTGACAGGGGGACCTACGAGCAGTACTTC.

This rearrangement joins TRBV30 to TRBJ1-2; a possible D gene is TRBD1 (5 bases). Per germline, CDR1 GTSNPN and CDR2 SVGIG (reference sequence). This CDR3 is 11 amino acids long. Trimming removed 0 bases at V and 9 bases at J, with 8 bases between. For the CDR3, the DNA is TGTGCCTGGAGTGTAGGGGATCGCTACACCTTC. It translates to CAWSVGDRYTF.

The genes are TRBV9 and TRBJ2-3, with D possibly TRBD1 on 7 matching bases. Germline loops: CDR1 SGDLS, CDR2 YYNGEE. CDR3 length equals 16 residues. With 2 bases removed from V and 5 bases from J, the gap between germline ends came to 18 bases. The CDR3 loop is CASSVLGGAGGDTQYF. As DNA, the CDR3 is TGTGCCAGCAGCGTCCTAGGGGGCGCCGGGGGAGATACGCAGTATTTT.

The chain links TRBV7-3 to TRBJ2-7; perhaps TRBD2 as D (6 bases). This CDR3 is 13 amino acids long. Germline-derived CDR1 and CDR2 are SGHTA and FQGTGA. The germline V and J ends were trimmed by 4 bases and 7 bases, with 14 bases remaining between them. CDR3 loop: CASSSGTAGEQYF. The CDR3 DNA follows: TGTGCCAGCAGCTCAGGCACGGCGGGGGAGCAGTACTTC.

V is TRBV2 and J is TRBJ1-2; 7 bases match TRBD1. Germline-derived CDR1 and CDR2 are SNHLY and FYNNEI. J gave up 4 bases and V 5 bases, and 13 bases lay outside the gene matches. The CDR3 covers 16 residues. CDR3 amino acids: CASSPRTGGAPYGYTF. As DNA, the CDR3 is TGTGCCAGCAGTCCTAGGACAGGAGGAGCTCCCTATGGCTACACCTTC.

The V call is TRBV6-5, the J call TRBJ1-1, with a weak D call TRBD1 (6 bases). V gave up 0 bases and J gave up 5 bases, with 10 bases separating them. CDR1 is MNHEY, CDR2 SVGAGI, per germline. This CDR3 region has 14 residues. DNA for the CDR3: TGTGCCAGCAGTTACTCGGACAGTAGGACTGAAGCTTTCTTT. Its protein product is CASSYSDSRTEAFF.

A remark on this clone: The sample has other DNA sequences that encode this CDR3 too. The CDR3 DNA is TGTGCCAGCAGCCAGGGGAGCTCCTACGAGCAGTACTTC. Protein product: CASSQGSSYEQYF. The gene calls are TRBV6-5 and TRBJ2-7; D is perhaps TRBD1 (6 bases). The germline V gene encodes CDR1 MNHEY and CDR2 SVGAGI. This CDR3 is 13 amino acids long. With 6 bases removed from V and 0 bases from J, the gap between germline ends came to 9 bases.

The gene calls are TRBV9 and TRBJ2-1; 11 bases are a match to TRBD2. The germline V gene has CDR1 SGDLS and CDR2 YYNGEE. This CDR3 has 16 residues. Losses at the gene ends were 2 bases for V and 10 bases for J; bases not matched to a gene: 11. The CDR3 bases are TGTGCCAGCAGCGTGGGGGTACTAGCGGGAGTCGGGGAGCAGTTCTTC. This encodes CASSVGVLAGVGEQFF.

The chain recombines TRBV7-3 with TRBJ1-6; D is unresolved. This CDR3 is built from 13 residues. V was cut by 4 bases and J by 8 bases, with 9 bases left in between. Germline-derived CDR1 and CDR2 are SGHTA and FQGTGA. The CDR3 here is CASSSQMDSPLHF. DNA for the CDR3: TGTGCCAGCAGCTCGCAGATGGATTCACCCCTCCACTTT.

The gene calls are TRBV15 and TRBJ2-1, with 11 bases lining up with TRBD2. Germline trimming cut 0 bases from V and 10 bases from J; bases unmatched to any gene: 8. Per germline, CDR1 LNHNV and CDR2 YYDKDF (reference sequence). The length of the CDR3 is 16 residues. In nucleotides, the CDR3 is TGTGCCACCAGCAGAGATAATAGCGGGGGGGCAAGGGAGCAGTTCTTC. Amino acid sequence: CATSRDNSGGAREQFF.

This clone was counted a single time. This rearrangement joins TRBV2 to TRBJ1-5; 9 positions match TRBD1. V gave up 3 bases and J gave up 7 bases; unmatched junction bases: 7. The CDR3 is made up of 15 amino acids. Germline V gives CDR1 SNHLY, CDR2 FYNNEI. CDR3 in amino acids: CASSEEDRGVQPQHF. CDR3 DNA sequence: TGTGCCAGCAGTGAGGAAGACAGGGGGGTGCAGCCCCAGCATTTT.

The rearrangement joins TRBV27 to TRBJ1-6, with 9 bases that match TRBD1. The CDR3 is 17 amino acids. Per germline, CDR1 MNHEY and CDR2 SMNVEV (reference sequence). Germline trimming cut 3 bases from V and 8 bases from J; bases unmatched to any gene: 11. The CDR3, as DNA: TGTGCCAGCAGTTTGGAAACGGGACAGGGAATTCATTCACCCCTCCACTTT. This sequence encodes CASSLETGQGIHSPLHF.

This CDR3 is CASSRDRNSPLHF. CDR3 DNA sequence: TGTGCCAGCAGCCGGGACAGAAATTCACCCCTCCACTTT. The chain is built from TRBV6-2 or TRBV6-3 and TRBJ1-6; 7 positions agree with TRBD1. Germline assignment: CDR1 MNHEY and CDR2 SVGEGT. Unmatched junction bases numbered 3, after V lost 6 bases and J lost 7 bases. The CDR3 loop spans 13 amino acids.

V usage is TRBV9 and J usage is TRBJ1-1; D is undetermined. CDR3 length equals 13 residues. The germline V and J ends were trimmed by 4 bases and 4 bases, with 11 bases remaining between them. CDR1 and CDR2 from the germline V gene are SGDLS and YYNGEE. As DNA, the CDR3 is TGTGCCAGCAGCCCTCCCGAGGGCACTGAAGCTTTCTTT. Translated: CASSPPEGTEAFF.

V gene TRBV7-9 combines with J gene TRBJ1-6; tentatively, D is TRBD1 (6 bases). V lost 2 bases and J 7 bases, leaving 15 bases between the germline ends. This CDR3 contains 16 residues. Per germline, CDR1 SEHNR and CDR2 FQNEAQ (reference sequence). The CDR3 DNA reads as TGTGCCAGCAGCTTAAATTCTGGGGGCGGAAATTCACCCCTCCACTTT. It encodes CASSLNSGGGNSPLHF.

The gene calls are TRBV4-1 and TRBJ1-1, with TRBD1 identical over 8 bases. The length of the CDR3 is 19 residues. Unmatched junction bases numbered 16, after V lost 4 bases and J lost 0 bases. Germline CDR1 MGHRA, CDR2 YSYEKL. CDR3 nucleotides: TGCGCCAGCAGCCCACACCGACTCGCAGGGGGCCGGGTGAACACTGAAGCTTTCTTT. Amino acid sequence: CASSPHRLAGGRVNTEAFF.

V gene TRBV11-1 combines with J gene TRBJ1-1, with 9 bases aligning to TRBD1. Germline V gives CDR1 SGHAT, CDR2 FQDESV (reference sequence). J gave up 1 base and V 5 bases, and 8 bases lay outside the gene matches. The CDR3 has 16 residues. CDR3 coding DNA: TGTGCCAGCAGCCCCGGGACAGGGACAGGGAACACTGAAGCTTTCTTT. This codes for CASSPGTGTGNTEAFF. The full variable domain, with the rest looked up from reference TRBV11-1 and TRBJ1-1, is EAEVAQSPRYKITEKSQAVAFWCDPISGHATLYWYRQILGQGPELLVQFQDESVVDDSQLPKDRFSAERLKGVDSTLKIQPAELGDSAMYLCASSPGTGTGNTEAFFGQGTRLTVV.